The next 20 T cell receptor beta chains were all read from a single sample in a study of blood T cell repertoires in COVID-19 (dated by TCRdb to 2018 to 2020). The library was generated by the immunoSEQ multiplex PCR assay. In TCRdb, the immuneACCESS table is reduced to in-frame sequences with V and J assigned. These tables do not hold every clone; where another copy was compared, an unresolved V gene accounts for under half, and the others remain unexplained. For this sample the table gives hundreds of thousands of clones, of which approximately 89% were detected only once. The top ten clones comprise under 3.5% of the sample. Sequenced material: peripheral blood. These TCRs come from a woman aged 18-29 years who had recovered from COVID-19.

V usage is TRBV5-5 and J usage is TRBJ2-5; TRBD1 is a possible D gene (6 bases). This CDR3 is 16 amino acids long. V lost 5 bases and J lost 4, with 21 bases in between. CDR1 and CDR2 from the germline V gene are SGHKS and YYEKEE (reference sequence). Here the CDR3 DNA reads TGTGCCAGCAGGAACCTCACAGGGACCCGGCCAGAGACCCAGTACTTC. Translated: CASRNLTGTRPETQYF.

The rearrangement joins TRBV24-1 to TRBJ1-2; 7 nucleotides align to TRBD1. Germline-derived CDR1 and CDR2 are KGHDR and SFDVKD. Trimming removed 2 bases from V and 4 bases from J; junction bases left unmatched: 6. The CDR3 covers 15 residues. In DNA, the CDR3 is TGTGCCACCAGTGATTCGGGGACAGTCAGCTATGGCTACACCTTC. This translates into CATSDSGTVSYGYTF.

This chain links TRBV6-2 or TRBV6-3 with TRBJ1-2, with unresolved D. CDR1 is MNHEY, CDR2 SVGEGT, per germline. This CDR3 has 16 amino acids. Trimming took off 3 bases at V and 2 bases at J, with 16 bases between the two ends. CDR3 sequence reads: CASSYPGENQNYGYTF. The CDR3 region has the DNA TGTGCCAGCAGTTATCCCGGGGAAAATCAGAACTATGGCTACACCTTC.

The sample holds one count of this clone. J is TRBJ2-5 and V is TRBV11-2, with TRBD2 identical over 12 bases. Per the germline V gene, CDR1 is SGHAT and CDR2 is FQNNGV. V shed 5 bases and J 5 bases; nucleotides not matched to a gene: 6. The CDR3 totals 15 residues. CDR3 in DNA: TGTGCCAGCAGCCCAGACCTAGCGGGAGGGGAGACCCAGTACTTC. This sequence encodes CASSPDLAGGETQYF.

This clone was counted once. The V and J genes are TRBV7-2 and TRBJ2-1, with 7 bases identical to TRBD2. The CDR3 length is 18 residues. Germline-derived CDR1 and CDR2 are SGHTA and FQGNSA. Trimming removed 2 bases from V and 0 bases from J; junction bases left unmatched: 10. CDR3 sequence reads: CASSLRGRGLSSYNEQFF. In DNA form, the CDR3 reads TGTGCCAGCAGCTTACGGGGGAGGGGTTTAAGCTCCTACAATGAGCAGTTCTTC.

This clone was recorded only once. The genes are TRBV5-1 and TRBJ1-2, with TRBD1 as a possible D gene (5 bases). V was pared by 0 bases and J by 2 bases, with 11 bases between. There are 15 residues in the CDR3. The germline V gene encodes CDR1 SGHRS and CDR2 YFSETQ. CDR3 nucleotide sequence: TGCGCCAGCAGCTTGGGGCCCTCAGGGAACTATGGCTACACCTTC. This translates into CASSLGPSGNYGYTF.

This clone was picked up one time. The chain couples TRBV5-4 to TRBJ2-6; D not certain. CDR1 and CDR2 from the germline V gene are SGHNT and YYREEE (reference sequence). The CDR3 is 15 amino acids. Trimming left V 4 bases short and J 1 base short, with 9 bases between. The CDR3 DNA sequence: TGTGCCAGCAGCGTACCAGTGTCTGGGGCCAACGTCCTGACTTTC. This codes for CASSVPVSGANVLTF.

The CDR3 region is CASSAISGRDNEQFF. The CDR3 DNA follows: TGTGCCAGCAGCGCGATTAGCGGGAGGGACAATGAGCAGTTCTTC. The chain joins TRBV7-9 to TRBJ2-1; 11 bases match TRBD2. The CDR3 spans 15 residues. Per the germline V gene, CDR1 is SEHNR and CDR2 is FQNEAQ (reference sequence). V was clipped by 5 bases and J by 5 bases; unmatched bases: 5.

The rearrangement links TRBV4-1 to TRBJ2-1; 8 nucleotides line up with TRBD2. The CDR3 loop spans 18 amino acids. Germline values: CDR1 MGHRA, CDR2 YSYEKL. After removal of 0 bases from V and 0 bases from J, the junction contained 7 bases not matched to a gene. In DNA form, the CDR3 reads TGCGCCAGCAGCCAAGATGGGGTACTAGCGGACTCCTACAATGAGCAGTTCTTC. Protein product: CASSQDGVLADSYNEQFF.

This clone was recorded only once. This CDR3 is CASSESGTSRSQYF. The CDR3 DNA is TGTGCCAGCAGCGAGTCCGGGACTAGCCGATCGCAGTATTTT. The chain carries TRBV9 and TRBJ2-3; 9 bases map to TRBD2. CDR1 is SGDLS and CDR2 is YYNGEE in the germline V gene. The V segment lost 3 bases and the J segment 10 bases; nucleotides outside the gene matches: 9. This CDR3 contains 14 residues.

This clone is a singleton in its sample. The J gene is TRBJ1-3, the V gene TRBV6-5, with D tentatively TRBD1 (5 bases). Germline V gene data show CDR1 as MNHEY and CDR2 as SVGAGI. This CDR3 has 14 residues. Trimming took off 7 bases at V and 3 bases at J, with 13 bases between the two ends. The CDR3 DNA sequence: TGTGCCAGCAAGCTTGGGGGGGGTGGAAACACCATATATTTT. Its protein is CASKLGGGGNTIYF.

This sequence joins TRBV7-8 and TRBJ2-2; D unclear. The V gene's germline CDR1 is SGHVS and CDR2 FQNEAQ. CDR3 length: 19 residues. The V end lost 2 bases, the J end lost 2 bases, and 21 bases lay between the germline ends. The CDR3: CASSLQRSRFSSNTGELFF. In DNA, the CDR3 is TGTGCCAGCAGCTTACAACGGAGCCGGTTTTCCTCTAACACCGGGGAGCTGTTTTTT.

The chain joins TRBV4-3 to TRBJ2-6, with 10 bases that match TRBD1. Germline trimming cut 3 bases from V and 1 base from J; bases unmatched to any gene: 12. CDR3 size: 20 residues. CDR1 is LGHNA and CDR2 is YSLEER in the germline V gene. This CDR3 reads CASSHLPGQGVASGANVLTF. As DNA, the CDR3 is TGCGCCAGCAGCCACCTACCAGGACAGGGGGTTGCGTCTGGGGCCAACGTCCTGACTTTC.

V is TRBV19 and J is TRBJ1-3; D is possibly TRBD1 (5 bases). Germline V gene data show CDR1 as LNHDA and CDR2 as SQIVND (reference sequence). There are 16 residues in the CDR3. V was pared by 2 bases and J by 2 bases, with 13 bases between. The chain's CDR3 is CASSIFGAGTGNTIYF. The DNA of the CDR3 is TGTGCCAGTAGTATATTTGGGGCAGGCACTGGAAACACCATATATTTT. The full variable domain, rest sourced from reference TRBV19 and TRBJ1-3, is DGGITQSPKYLFRKEGQNVTLSCEQNLNHDAMYWYRQDPGQGLRLIYYSQIVNDFQKGDIAEGYSVSREKKESFPLTVTSAQKNPTAFYLCASSIFGAGTGNTIYFGEGSWLTVV.

The chain has TRBV6-4 and TRBJ2-3; 14 bases line up with TRBD2. V dropped 6 bases and J dropped 1; count of bases not matched to a gene: 3. Germline CDR1 and CDR2: MRHNA and SNTAGT. The CDR3 loop spans 16 amino acids. In nucleotides, the CDR3 is TGTGCCAGCAGGACGGGACTAGCGGGAGGCACAGATACGCAGTATTTT. As protein: CASRTGLAGGTDTQYF.

The chain has TRBV5-6 and TRBJ2-7; 8 bases match TRBD2. CDR3 length: 15 amino acids. V was pared by 3 bases and J by 5 bases, with 10 bases of the junction left unmatched. CDR1 SGHDT and CDR2 YYEEEE come from the germline V gene. The CDR3 protein is CASSSTKRERHEQYV. Written as DNA, the CDR3 is TGTGCCAGCAGCTCTACTAAGCGGGAGCGGCACGAGCAGTACGTC.

The chain uses TRBV4-3 and TRBJ2-1, with 14 bases lining up with TRBD2. Germline V gene lookup returns CDR1 LGHNA and CDR2 YSLEER. The CDR3 is made up of 16 amino acids. V lost 0 bases to trimming and J lost 15 bases; unmatched junction nucleotides: 10. The CDR3 DNA is TGCGCCAGCAGCCAAGATAGACTAGCGGGGGGGATGGGGCGGTTCTTC. It is translated as CASSQDRLAGGMGRFF.

CDR3 coding DNA: TGTGCCAGCAGTGGTTCTTTGGACACCAACTCCTACGAGCAGTACGTC. It translates to CASSGSLDTNSYEQYV. The chain couples TRBV6-2 or TRBV6-3 to TRBJ2-7, with D maybe TRBD1 (5 bases). In germline, CDR1 is MNHEY, CDR2 SVGEGT. CDR3 size: 16 residues. The V end was cut by 5 bases, the J end by 0 bases, with 17 bases between.

The gene calls are TRBV14 and TRBJ1-4, with TRBD1 identical over 8 bases. CDR3 length equals 15 residues. V lost 4 bases, J lost 7 bases, and 8 bases stayed unmatched. Germline CDR1 is SGHDN and CDR2 is FVKESK. CDR3 loop: CASSPWTGRTEKLFF. CDR3 sequence (DNA): TGTGCCAGCAGCCCGTGGACAGGGAGGACTGAAAAACTGTTTTTT. Complete variable domain (other parts from reference TRBV14 and TRBJ1-4): EAGVTQFPSHSVIEKGQTVTLRCDPISGHDNLYWYRRVMGKEIKFLLHFVKESKQDESGMPNNRFLAERTGGTYSTLKVQPAELEDSGVYFCASSPWTGRTEKLFFGSGTQLSVL.

This chain connects TRBV5-1 to TRBJ2-1; D call uncertain. Trimming stripped 0 bases from V and 0 bases from J, with 7 bases between. Per germline, CDR1 SGHRS and CDR2 YFSETQ. The CDR3 length is 15 residues. The CDR3 nucleotides read TGCGCCAGCAGCTTGGAAGCTAGCTCCTACAATGAGCAGTTCTTC. Amino acids: CASSLEASSYNEQFF.